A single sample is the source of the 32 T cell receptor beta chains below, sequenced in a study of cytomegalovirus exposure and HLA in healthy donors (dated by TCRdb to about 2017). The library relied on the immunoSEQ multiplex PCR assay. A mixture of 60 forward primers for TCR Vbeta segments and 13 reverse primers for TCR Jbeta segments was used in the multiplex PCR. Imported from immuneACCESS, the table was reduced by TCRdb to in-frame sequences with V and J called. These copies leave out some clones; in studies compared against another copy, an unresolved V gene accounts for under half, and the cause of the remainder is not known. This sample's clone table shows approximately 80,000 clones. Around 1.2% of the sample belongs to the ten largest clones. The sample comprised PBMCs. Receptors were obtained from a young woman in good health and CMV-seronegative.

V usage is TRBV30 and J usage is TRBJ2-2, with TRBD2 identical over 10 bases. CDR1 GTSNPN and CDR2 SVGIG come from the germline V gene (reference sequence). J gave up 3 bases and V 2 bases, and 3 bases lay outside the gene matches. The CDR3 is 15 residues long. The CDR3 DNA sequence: TGTGCCTGGAGTTTACTAGCGGGATACACCGGGGAGCTGTTTTTT. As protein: CAWSLLAGYTGELFF.

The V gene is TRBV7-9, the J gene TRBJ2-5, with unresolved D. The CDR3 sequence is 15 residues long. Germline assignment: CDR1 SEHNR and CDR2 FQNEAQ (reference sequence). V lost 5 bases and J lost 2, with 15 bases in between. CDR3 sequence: CASSLAAALQETQYF. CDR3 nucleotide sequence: TGTGCCAGCAGCCTTGCGGCGGCGTTACAAGAGACCCAGTACTTC.

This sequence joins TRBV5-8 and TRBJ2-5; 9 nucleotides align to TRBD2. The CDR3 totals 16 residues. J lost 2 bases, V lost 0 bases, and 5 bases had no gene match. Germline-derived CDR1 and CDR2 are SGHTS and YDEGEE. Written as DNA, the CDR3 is TGTGCCAGCAGCTTGGGTAGCGGGAGTGATCAAGAGACCCAGTACTTC. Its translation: CASSLGSGSDQETQYF.

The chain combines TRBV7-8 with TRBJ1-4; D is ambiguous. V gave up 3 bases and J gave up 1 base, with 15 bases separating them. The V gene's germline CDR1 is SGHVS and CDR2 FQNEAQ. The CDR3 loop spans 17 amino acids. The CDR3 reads CASSFQTQYRTNEKLFF. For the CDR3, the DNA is TGTGCCAGCAGCTTCCAGACTCAGTACCGAACTAATGAAAAACTGTTTTTT.

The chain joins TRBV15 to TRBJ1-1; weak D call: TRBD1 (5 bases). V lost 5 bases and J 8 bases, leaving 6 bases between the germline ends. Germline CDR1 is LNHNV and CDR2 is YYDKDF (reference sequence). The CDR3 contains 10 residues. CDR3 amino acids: CATSPGEAFF. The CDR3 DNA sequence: TGTGCCACCAGCCCAGGGGAAGCTTTCTTT.

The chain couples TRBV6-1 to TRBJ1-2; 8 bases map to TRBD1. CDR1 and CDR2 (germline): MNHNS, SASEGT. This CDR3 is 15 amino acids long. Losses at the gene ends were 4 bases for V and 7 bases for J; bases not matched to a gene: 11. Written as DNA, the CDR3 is TGTGCCAGCAGTGTACTAGAAACAGGGGGATCTGGCTACACCTTC. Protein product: CASSVLETGGSGYTF.

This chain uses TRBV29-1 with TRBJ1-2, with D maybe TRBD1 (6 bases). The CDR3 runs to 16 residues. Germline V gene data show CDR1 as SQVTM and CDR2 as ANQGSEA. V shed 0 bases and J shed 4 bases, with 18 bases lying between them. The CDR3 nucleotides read TGCAGCGTTGAAGAGAGTAGGAGGGGGGGTGGCTATGGCTACACCTTC. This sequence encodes CSVEESRRGGGYGYTF.

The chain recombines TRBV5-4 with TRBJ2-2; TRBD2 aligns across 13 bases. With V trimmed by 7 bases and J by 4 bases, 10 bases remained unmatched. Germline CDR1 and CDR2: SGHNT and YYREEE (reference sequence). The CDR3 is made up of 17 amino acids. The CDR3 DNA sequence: TGTGCCAGCGTCCGGACTAGCGGGGGAGGTGTCACCGGGGAGCTGTTTTTT. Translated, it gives CASVRTSGGGVTGELFF. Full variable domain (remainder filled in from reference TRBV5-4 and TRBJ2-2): ETGVTQSPTHLIKTRGQQVTLRCSSQSGHNTVSWYQQALGQGPQFIFQYYREEENGRGNFPPRFSGLQFPNYSSELNVNALELDDSALYLCASVRTSGGGVTGELFFGEGSRLTVL.

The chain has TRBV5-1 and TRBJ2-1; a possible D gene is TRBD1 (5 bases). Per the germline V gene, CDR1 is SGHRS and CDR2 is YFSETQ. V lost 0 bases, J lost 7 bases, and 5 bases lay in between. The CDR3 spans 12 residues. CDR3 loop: CASSLEGNEQFF. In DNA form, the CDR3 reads TGCGCCAGCAGCTTGGAGGGGAATGAGCAGTTCTTC.

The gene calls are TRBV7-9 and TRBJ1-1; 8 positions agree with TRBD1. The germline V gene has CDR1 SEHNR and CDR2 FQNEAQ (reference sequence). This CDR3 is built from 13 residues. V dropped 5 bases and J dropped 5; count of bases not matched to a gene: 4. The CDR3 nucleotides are TGTGCCAGCAGCCGAGGGGACAGGACTGAAGCTTTCTTT. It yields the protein CASSRGDRTEAFF.

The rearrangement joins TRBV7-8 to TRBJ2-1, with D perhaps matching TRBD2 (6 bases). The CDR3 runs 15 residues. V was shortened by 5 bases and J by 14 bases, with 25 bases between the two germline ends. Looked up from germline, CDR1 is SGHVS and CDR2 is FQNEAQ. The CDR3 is CASSRLRGTSMTKFF. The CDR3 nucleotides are TGTGCCAGCAGCCGACTAAGGGGTACTAGCATGACAAAGTTCTTC.

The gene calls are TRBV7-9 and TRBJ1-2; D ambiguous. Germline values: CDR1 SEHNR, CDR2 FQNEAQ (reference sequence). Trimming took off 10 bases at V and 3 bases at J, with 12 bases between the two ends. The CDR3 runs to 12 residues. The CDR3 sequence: CAIETEDYGYTF. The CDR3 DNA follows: TGTGCCATAGAGACGGAGGACTATGGCTACACCTTC. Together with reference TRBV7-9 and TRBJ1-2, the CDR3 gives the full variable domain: DTGVSQNPRHKITKRGQNVTFRCDPISEHNRLYWYRQTLGQGPEFLTYFQNEAQLEKSRLLSDRFSAERPKGSFSTLEIQRTEQGDSAMYLCAIETEDYGYTFGSGTRLTVV.

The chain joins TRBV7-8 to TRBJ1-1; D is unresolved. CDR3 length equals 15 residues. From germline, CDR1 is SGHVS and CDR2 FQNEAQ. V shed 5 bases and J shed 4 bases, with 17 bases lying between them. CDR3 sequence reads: CASSPRGQVLTEAFF. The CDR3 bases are TGTGCCAGCAGCCCCCGGGGTCAGGTTCTCACTGAAGCTTTCTTT.

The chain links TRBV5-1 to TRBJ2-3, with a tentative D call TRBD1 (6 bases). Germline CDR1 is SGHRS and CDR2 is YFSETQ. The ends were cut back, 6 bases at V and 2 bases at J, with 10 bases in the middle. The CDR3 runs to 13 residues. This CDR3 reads CASMTGLTDTQYF. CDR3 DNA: TGCGCCAGCATGACAGGACTCACAGATACGCAGTATTTT. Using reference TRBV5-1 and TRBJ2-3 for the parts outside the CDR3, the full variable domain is KAGVTQTPRYLIKTRGQQVTLSCSPISGHRSVSWYQQTPGQGLQFLFEYFSETQRNKGNFPGRFSGRQFSNSRSEMNVSTLELGDSALYLCASMTGLTDTQYFGPGTRLTVL.

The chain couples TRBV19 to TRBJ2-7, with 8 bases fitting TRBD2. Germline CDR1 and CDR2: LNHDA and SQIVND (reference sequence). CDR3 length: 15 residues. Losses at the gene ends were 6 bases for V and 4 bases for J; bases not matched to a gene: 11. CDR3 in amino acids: CASSTSGSIGYEQYF. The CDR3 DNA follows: TGTGCCAGTAGCACTAGCGGATCTATTGGGTACGAGCAGTACTTC.

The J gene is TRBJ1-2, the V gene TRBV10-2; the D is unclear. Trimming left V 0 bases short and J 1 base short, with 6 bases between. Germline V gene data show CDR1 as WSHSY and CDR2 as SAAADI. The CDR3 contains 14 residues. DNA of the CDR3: TGCGCCAGCAGTGAGTCGAGATTTAACTATGGCTACACCTTC. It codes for CASSESRFNYGYTF.

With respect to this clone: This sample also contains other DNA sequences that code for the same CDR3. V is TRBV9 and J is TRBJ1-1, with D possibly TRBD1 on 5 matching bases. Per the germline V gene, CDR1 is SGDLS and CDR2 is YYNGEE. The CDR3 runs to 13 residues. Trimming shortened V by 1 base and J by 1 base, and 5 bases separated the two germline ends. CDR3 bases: TGTGCCAGCAGCGTAAGGGGGAACACTGAAGCTTTCTTT. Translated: CASSVRGNTEAFF.

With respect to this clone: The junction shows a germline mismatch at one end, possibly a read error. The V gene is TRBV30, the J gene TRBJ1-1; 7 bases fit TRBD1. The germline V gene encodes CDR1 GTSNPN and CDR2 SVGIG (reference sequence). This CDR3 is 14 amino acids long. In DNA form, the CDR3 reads TGTGCCTGGAGTGTACAGGGGCTAAACACTGAAGATTTCTTT. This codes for CAWSVQGLNTEDFF.

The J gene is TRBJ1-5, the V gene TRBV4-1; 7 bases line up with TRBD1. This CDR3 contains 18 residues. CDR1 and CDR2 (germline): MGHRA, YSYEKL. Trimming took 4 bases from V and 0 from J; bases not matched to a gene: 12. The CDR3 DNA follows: TGCGCCAGCAGCCCCTCGGGGACAGATCCTTATAGCAATCAGCCCCAGCATTTT. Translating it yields CASSPSGTDPYSNQPQHF.

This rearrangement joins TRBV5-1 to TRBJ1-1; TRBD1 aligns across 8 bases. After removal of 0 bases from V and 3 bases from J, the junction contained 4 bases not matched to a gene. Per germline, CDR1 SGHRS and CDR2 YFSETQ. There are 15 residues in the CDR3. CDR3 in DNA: TGCGCCAGCAGCTTGGGCCCAGGGGGCGACACTGAAGCTTTCTTT. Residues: CASSLGPGGDTEAFF.

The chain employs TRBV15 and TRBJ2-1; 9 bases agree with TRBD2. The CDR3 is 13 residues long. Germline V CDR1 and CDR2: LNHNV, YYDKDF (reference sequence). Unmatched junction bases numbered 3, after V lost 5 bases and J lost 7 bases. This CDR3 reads CATSFSGRNEQFF. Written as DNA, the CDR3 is TGTGCCACCAGCTTTAGCGGGAGAAATGAGCAGTTCTTC.

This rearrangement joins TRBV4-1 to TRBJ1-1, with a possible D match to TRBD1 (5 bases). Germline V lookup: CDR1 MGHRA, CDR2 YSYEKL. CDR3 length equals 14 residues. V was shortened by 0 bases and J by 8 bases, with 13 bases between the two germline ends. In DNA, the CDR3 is TGCGCCAGCAGCCAAGAAACCCAGGGCAGGGAAGCTTTCTTT. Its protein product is CASSQETQGREAFF.

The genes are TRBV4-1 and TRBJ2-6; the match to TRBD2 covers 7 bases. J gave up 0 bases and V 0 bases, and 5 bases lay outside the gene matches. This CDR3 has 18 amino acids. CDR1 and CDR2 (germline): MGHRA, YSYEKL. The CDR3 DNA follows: TGCGCCAGCAGCCAAGAATCGGGAGGTTTCTCTGGGGCCAACGTCCTGACTTTC. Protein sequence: CASSQESGGFSGANVLTF.

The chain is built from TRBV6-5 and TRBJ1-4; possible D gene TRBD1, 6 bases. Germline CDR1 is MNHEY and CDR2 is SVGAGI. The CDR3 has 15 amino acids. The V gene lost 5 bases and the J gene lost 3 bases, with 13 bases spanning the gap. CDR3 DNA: TGTGCCAGCAGTGCAGGGGCGCTGGCTAATGAAAAACTGTTTTTT. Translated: CASSAGALANEKLFF.

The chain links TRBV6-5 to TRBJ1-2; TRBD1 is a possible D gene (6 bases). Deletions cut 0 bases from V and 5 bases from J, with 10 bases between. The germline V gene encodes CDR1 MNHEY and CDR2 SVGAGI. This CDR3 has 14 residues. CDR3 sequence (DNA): TGTGCCAGCAGTTACTCATCCAGGGGTTATGGCTACACCTTC. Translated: CASSYSSRGYGYTF.

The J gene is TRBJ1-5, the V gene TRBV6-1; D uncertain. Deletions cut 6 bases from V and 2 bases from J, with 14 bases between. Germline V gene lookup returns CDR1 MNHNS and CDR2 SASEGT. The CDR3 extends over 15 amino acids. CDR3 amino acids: CASRVEGFGNQPQHF. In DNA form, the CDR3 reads TGTGCCAGCAGAGTTGAGGGCTTTGGCAATCAGCCCCAGCATTTT.

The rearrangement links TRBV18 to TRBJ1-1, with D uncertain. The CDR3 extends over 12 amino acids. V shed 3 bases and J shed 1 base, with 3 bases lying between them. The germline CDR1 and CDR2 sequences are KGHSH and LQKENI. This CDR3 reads CASSPQNTEAFF. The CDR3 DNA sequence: TGTGCCAGCTCACCCCAGAACACTGAAGCTTTCTTT.

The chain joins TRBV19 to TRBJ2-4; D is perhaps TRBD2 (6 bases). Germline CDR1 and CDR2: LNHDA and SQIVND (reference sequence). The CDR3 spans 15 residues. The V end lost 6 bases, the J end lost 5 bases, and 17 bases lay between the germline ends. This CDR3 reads CASSAPEGQENIQYF. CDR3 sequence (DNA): TGTGCCAGTAGCGCGCCGGAGGGGCAGGAAAACATTCAGTACTTC.

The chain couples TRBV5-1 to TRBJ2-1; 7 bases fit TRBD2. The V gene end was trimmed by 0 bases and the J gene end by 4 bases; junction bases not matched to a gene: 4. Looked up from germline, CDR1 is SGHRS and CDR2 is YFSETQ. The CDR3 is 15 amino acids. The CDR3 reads CASSLGGGPYNEQFF. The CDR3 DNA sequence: TGCGCCAGCAGCTTGGGGGGAGGGCCTTACAATGAGCAGTTCTTC. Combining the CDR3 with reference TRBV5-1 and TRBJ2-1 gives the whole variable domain KAGVTQTPRYLIKTRGQQVTLSCSPISGHRSVSWYQQTPGQGLQFLFEYFSETQRNKGNFPGRFSGRQFSNSRSEMNVSTLELGDSALYLCASSLGGGPYNEQFFGPGTRLTVL.

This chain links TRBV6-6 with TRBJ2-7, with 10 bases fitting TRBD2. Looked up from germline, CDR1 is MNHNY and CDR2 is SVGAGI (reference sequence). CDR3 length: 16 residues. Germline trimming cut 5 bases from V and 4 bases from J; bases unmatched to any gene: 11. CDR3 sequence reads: CASSPGLARPGYEQYF. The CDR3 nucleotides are TGTGCCAGCAGTCCGGGACTAGCGAGACCGGGGTACGAGCAGTACTTC.

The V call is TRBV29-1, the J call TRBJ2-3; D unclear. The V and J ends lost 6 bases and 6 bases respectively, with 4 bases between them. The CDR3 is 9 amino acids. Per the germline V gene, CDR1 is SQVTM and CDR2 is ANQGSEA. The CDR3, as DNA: TGCAGCGTCGGTGATACGCAGTATTTT. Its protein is CSVGDTQYF.

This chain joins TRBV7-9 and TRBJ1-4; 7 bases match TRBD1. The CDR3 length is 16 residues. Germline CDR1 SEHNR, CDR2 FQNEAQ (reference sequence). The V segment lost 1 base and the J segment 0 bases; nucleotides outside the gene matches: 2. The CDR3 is CASSLGQGATNEKLFF. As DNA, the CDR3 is TGTGCCAGCAGCTTAGGGCAGGGGGCAACTAATGAAAAACTGTTTTTT.